Each of the 3 T cell receptor beta chains below was sequenced from the same sample in a study of response to subunit inactivated influenza vaccine. TCRdb reprocessed the RT-PCR reads with MiXCR, giving one entry per CDR3 protein. The table has roughly 670,000 distinct CDR3 sequences, 14% seen once. The sample in question was PBMCs from blood, obtained approximately 15 days before vaccination. The receptor source for this set is a man aged 50 to 59 who received an inactivated influenza vaccine.

This clonotype turned up a few times. DNA of the CDR3: TGTGCCAGCAGCCCGGGGACAGAAACTGAAGCTTTCTTT. Protein product: CASSPGTETEAFF. The chain carries TRBV5-6 and TRBJ1-1; TRBD1 aligns across 7 bases. Germline V gene lookup returns CDR1 SGHDT and CDR2 YYEEEE. Trimming took 4 bases from V and 5 from J; bases not matched to a gene: 5. The CDR3 runs to 13 residues.

This clonotype has only a few counts. CDR3 sequence: CASSRQVLMTGANVLTF. CDR3 in DNA: TGTGCCAGCAGCAGACAAGTCCTAATGACTGGGGCCAACGTCCTGACTTTC. The rearrangement joins TRBV6-1 to TRBJ2-6; D gene unclear. Germline V gene lookup returns CDR1 MNHNS and CDR2 SASEGT. Trimming left V 6 bases short and J 2 bases short, with 17 bases between. CDR3 length equals 17 residues.

This clonotype appeared a few times. The chain links TRBV6-5 to TRBJ1-2; perhaps TRBD1 as D (5 bases). The CDR3 length is 14 residues. Trimming took 2 bases from V and 2 from J, leaving 9 bases between them. The germline V gene encodes CDR1 MNHEY and CDR2 SVGAGI. The CDR3: CASSYDAGNYGYTF. For the CDR3, the DNA is TGTGCCAGCAGTTACGACGCAGGGAACTATGGCTACACCTTC.